This entry lists 15 T cell receptor beta chains sequenced from one sample in a study of T-cell reconstitution after alpha-beta-depleted transplantation in children. Study findings and constraints: One year after transplant, T-cell counts and diversity came mostly from newly produced T cells.

Preparing the TCRbeta library involved the use of unique molecular identifiers. TCRdb re-called the PCR reads through MiXCR, storing one row per CDR3 protein. Among some 300,000 distinct CDR3 sequences listed, 7.5% to 9% were seen once. Antigens for these TCRs are unknown. Sequenced material: peripheral blood, taken 360 days after TCRalphabeta/CD19-depleted stem cell transplant. The receptors derive from a female patient aged 2 to 10 who had a stem cell transplant for Fanconi anemia, so the T cells may come from the graft donor.

This clonotype was observed at least ten times. The rearrangement joins TRBV9 to TRBJ2-1, with D maybe TRBD2 (6 bases). The V and J ends lost 4 bases and 0 bases respectively, with 14 bases between them. The CDR3 runs 16 residues. The germline gives CDR1 SGDLS, CDR2 YYNGEE. The DNA of the CDR3 is TGTGCCAGCAGCCCCCCCTCCGGGAGCTCCTACAATGAGCAGTTCTTC. Translated: CASSPPSGSSYNEQFF.

This clonotype has a single count. The V and J genes are TRBV14 and TRBJ2-2; no reliable D call. V lost 3 bases, J lost 3 bases, and 20 bases lay in between. Germline CDR1 and CDR2: SGHDN and FVKESK. CDR3 length equals 18 residues. The CDR3 bases are TGTGCCAGCAGCCAGCCGGCCAAGAGAGCAATGGACACCGGGGAGCTGTTTTTT. It codes for CASSQPAKRAMDTGELFF.

This clonotype was observed a few times. This rearrangement joins TRBV19 to TRBJ2-3, with TRBD2 matching 7 bases. This CDR3 has 17 residues. Germline lookup yields CDR1 LNHDA and CDR2 SQIVND (reference sequence). V lost 7 bases and J lost 2; bases outside the gene matches: 15. The CDR3 reads CASTIGAGVTLTDTQYF. The CDR3 DNA follows: TGTGCCAGTACCATAGGGGCGGGAGTAACCCTCACAGATACGCAGTATTTT.

This clonotype was found many times. The chain carries TRBV29-1 and TRBJ1-2; D gene ambiguous. Germline values: CDR1 SQVTM, CDR2 ANQGSEA. Trimming took 7 bases from V and 0 from J, leaving 9 bases between them. CDR3 length: 12 amino acids. This chain's CDR3 is CSDTIANYGYTF. The DNA for the CDR3 is TGCAGCGATACAATAGCTAACTATGGCTACACCTTC.

This clonotype was counted many times. The rearrangement links TRBV28 to TRBJ2-2, with a weak D call TRBD1 (6 bases). The germline gives CDR1 MDHEN, CDR2 SYDVKM. Trimming stripped 2 bases from V and 7 bases from J, with 8 bases between. This CDR3 has 13 amino acids. Written as DNA, the CDR3 is TGTGCCAGCAGTTTAACAGGGAACGGGGAGCTGTTTTTT. Translating it yields CASSLTGNGELFF.

There are many counts of this clonotype. The chain recombines TRBV5-1 with TRBJ2-2; 7 bases are shared with TRBD1. The germline V gene has CDR1 SGHRS and CDR2 YFSETQ. Losses at the gene ends were 4 bases for V and 5 bases for J; bases not matched to a gene: 5. CDR3 length: 14 amino acids. The DNA of the CDR3 is TGCGCCAGCAGCGTCGGGACAGCTACCGGGGAGCTGTTTTTT. Translated: CASSVGTATGELFF.

The chain employs TRBV20-1 and TRBJ2-3; 12 bases are a match to TRBD2. V dropped 4 bases and J dropped 4; count of bases not matched to a gene: 3. CDR3 length: 14 residues. The germline V gene has CDR1 DFQATT and CDR2 SNEGSKA (reference sequence). This CDR3 is CSATSGRAPDTQYF. The CDR3 nucleotides are TGCAGTGCTACTAGCGGGAGGGCCCCAGATACGCAGTATTTT.

This clonotype was recorded at least ten times. This chain uses TRBV28 with TRBJ2-7; TRBD1 matches 7 bases. Germline assignment: CDR1 MDHEN and CDR2 SYDVKM. The CDR3 loop spans 14 amino acids. The trim removed 6 bases at V and 0 bases at J, leaving 5 bases unmatched. The CDR3 loop is CASSWDSTSYEQYF. CDR3 nucleotide sequence: TGTGCCAGCAGCTGGGACAGCACCTCCTACGAGCAGTACTTC.

This clonotype has at least ten counts. This rearrangement joins TRBV5-1 to TRBJ2-1; no definite D call. The germline V gene has CDR1 SGHRS and CDR2 YFSETQ. CDR3 length: 15 amino acids. V lost 4 bases and J lost 8, with 19 bases in between. CDR3 bases: TGCGCCAGCAGCAGTTCCGGATTATACGGGCATGAGCAGTTCTTC. This codes for CASSSSGLYGHEQFF.

The chain carries TRBV3-1 and TRBJ2-5; D not resolved. Germline CDR1 LGHDT, CDR2 YNNKEL (reference sequence). V shed 1 base and J shed 2 bases, with 11 bases lying between them. CDR3 length equals 15 residues. CDR3 nucleotides: TGTGCCAGCAGCCAAGGTTTCATGAGGCAAGAGACCCAGTACTTC. Its translation is CASSQGFMRQETQYF.

In this sample, this clonotype turned up many times. CDR3: CASSLVRREQYF. CDR3 sequence (DNA): TGTGCCAGCAGCTTAGTCCGTCGCGAGCAGTACTTC. The chain joins TRBV7-2 to TRBJ2-7; D call uncertain. The CDR3 extends over 12 amino acids. With 1 base removed from V and 6 bases from J, the gap between germline ends came to 7 bases. The germline gives CDR1 SGHTA, CDR2 FQGNSA.

This clonotype was seen ten or more times. The rearrangement links TRBV27 to TRBJ2-2; D gene ambiguous. Per the germline V gene, CDR1 is MNHEY and CDR2 is SMNVEV (reference sequence). This CDR3 comprises 12 residues. Trimming took off 4 bases at V and 5 bases at J, with 5 bases between the two ends. For the CDR3, the DNA is TGTGCCAGCAGTTCCTTAACCGGGGAGCTGTTTTTT. Translated: CASSSLTGELFF.

Only a few counts were recorded for this clonotype. The genes are TRBV6-1 and TRBJ1-2, with D possibly TRBD1 on 5 matching bases. V gave up 6 bases and J gave up 4 bases, with 21 bases separating them. CDR1 and CDR2 from the germline V gene are MNHNS and SASEGT. The CDR3 is 16 residues long. The CDR3 nucleotides are TGTGCCAGCAGCGGATGGGACGTCTCAACAGGCTATGGCTACACCTTC. Amino acids: CASSGWDVSTGYGYTF.

This clonotype was recorded at least ten times. The chain recombines TRBV5-5 with TRBJ2-1; D call uncertain. The CDR3 is 16 amino acids. The germline gives CDR1 SGHKS, CDR2 YYEKEE (reference sequence). The V end lost 1 base, the J end lost 3 bases, and 14 bases lay between the germline ends. CDR3 DNA sequence: TGTGCCAGCAGCTTGAGTACGCTGGCACACTACAATGAGCAGTTCTTC. It codes for CASSLSTLAHYNEQFF.

This clonotype came up many times. This chain joins TRBV20-1 and TRBJ2-1, with 7 bases matching TRBD2. Germline V gene lookup returns CDR1 DFQATT and CDR2 SNEGSKA (reference sequence). With V trimmed by 1 base and J by 5 bases, 8 bases remained unmatched. CDR3 length: 15 amino acids. The CDR3 DNA sequence: TGCAGTGCTAGAGTCCCAGGACTAGGACACAATGAGCAGTTCTTC. This codes for CSARVPGLGHNEQFF.